Shown below are 27 T cell receptor beta chains from a single sample sequenced in a study of OX40 agonist ivuxolimab in advanced cancers. This table comes from immunoSEQ multiplex PCR, and its TCRdb copy is limited to in-frame clones, with some not included. Here the sample spans 55,000 to 65,000 clones, approximately 86% being singletons. This sample comprised CD4+ or CD8+ T cells sorted from blood, obtained in a trial of the OX40 agonist ivuxolimab. Receptors originate from an adult with an advanced solid tumor such as melanoma, head and neck, liver or kidney cancer.

The V call is TRBV11-2, the J call TRBJ2-1, with 13 bases fitting TRBD2. The V gene's germline CDR1 is SGHAT and CDR2 FQNNGV. V shed 5 bases, J shed 5 bases, and the junction held 6 bases outside the gene matches. CDR3 length equals 16 residues. The CDR3: CASSPGLAGFNNEQFF. The CDR3 DNA is TGTGCCAGCAGCCCGGGACTAGCGGGGTTCAACAATGAGCAGTTCTTC. The full variable domain, with the rest looked up from reference TRBV11-2 and TRBJ2-1, is EAGVAQSPRYKIIEKRQSVAFWCNPISGHATLYWYQQILGQGPKLLIQFQNNGVVDDSQLPKDRFSAERLKGVDSTLKIQPAKLEDSAVYLCASSPGLAGFNNEQFFGPGTRLTVL.

The chain joins TRBV11-3 to TRBJ1-1; D is perhaps TRBD1 (6 bases). CDR1 is SGHNT, CDR2 YENEEA, per germline. The CDR3 runs 13 residues. V lost 5 bases, J lost 3 bases, and 10 bases lay in between. The chain's CDR3 is CASSDRLHTEAFF. The CDR3 DNA follows: TGTGCCAGCAGCGACAGGTTACACACTGAAGCTTTCTTT.

CDR3 sequence reads: CASSFGPGLDQPQHF. DNA for the CDR3: TGTGCCAGCAGTTTCGGTCCAGGGTTAGATCAGCCCCAGCATTTT. V is TRBV28 and J is TRBJ1-5, with D possibly TRBD1 on 5 matching bases. The CDR3 has 15 amino acids. CDR1 is MDHEN, CDR2 SYDVKM, per germline. Trimming took off 3 bases at V and 5 bases at J, with 14 bases between the two ends.

CDR3 in amino acids: CASSPLPTGVTGELFF. CDR3 bases: TGTGCCAGCAGCCCTTTACCCACAGGGGTAACCGGGGAGCTGTTTTTT. The rearrangement joins TRBV7-2 to TRBJ2-2; TRBD1 aligns across 7 bases. This CDR3 contains 16 residues. CDR1 SGHTA and CDR2 FQGNSA come from the germline V gene. With 5 bases clipped from V and 5 bases from J, the junction kept 11 bases outside the gene matches.

This chain joins TRBV11-3 and TRBJ2-5; a possible D gene is TRBD2 (7 bases). This CDR3 contains 15 residues. The V and J ends lost 5 bases and 2 bases respectively, with 15 bases between them. CDR1 SGHNT and CDR2 YENEEA come from the germline V gene. The CDR3 region has the DNA TGTGCCAGCAGCATCCTCGGGGGGCCACAAGAGACCCAGTACTTC. It yields the protein CASSILGGPQETQYF.

The chain uses TRBV6-5 and TRBJ2-1; D is possibly TRBD2 (5 bases). The germline V and J ends were trimmed by 3 bases and 10 bases, with 19 bases remaining between them. The CDR3 has 15 residues. Germline lookup yields CDR1 MNHEY and CDR2 SVGAGI. The CDR3 bases are TGTGCCAGCAGTTATTGGACTTTGGGCGTTAAAGAGCAGTTCTTC. This sequence encodes CASSYWTLGVKEQFF.

This chain joins TRBV27 and TRBJ2-1; D might be TRBD2 (6 bases). Trimming pared 8 bases from V and 2 bases from J, leaving 13 bases between. CDR3 length: 14 residues. Germline V CDR1 and CDR2: MNHEY, SMNVEV (reference sequence). The CDR3 DNA sequence: TGTGCCAGCCGGGGGTACATTCCCTACAATGAGCAGTTCTTC. It is translated as CASRGYIPYNEQFF.

This chain uses TRBV11-2 with TRBJ2-7; TRBD2 matches 7 bases. Germline loops: CDR1 SGHAT, CDR2 FQNNGV. Germline trimming cut 5 bases from V and 0 bases from J; bases unmatched to any gene: 7. The CDR3 contains 15 residues. CDR3 region: CASSGWEGSSYEQYF. The CDR3 DNA is TGTGCCAGCAGCGGGTGGGAGGGGAGCTCCTACGAGCAGTACTTC. The whole variable domain, filled in from reference TRBV11-2 and TRBJ2-7, reads EAGVAQSPRYKIIEKRQSVAFWCNPISGHATLYWYQQILGQGPKLLIQFQNNGVVDDSQLPKDRFSAERLKGVDSTLKIQPAKLEDSAVYLCASSGWEGSSYEQYFGPGTRLTVT.

The V call is TRBV28, the J call TRBJ2-3; TRBD2 agrees at 13 bases. The CDR3 spans 20 residues. With V trimmed by 5 bases and J by 0 bases, 14 bases remained unmatched. Germline CDR1 MDHEN, CDR2 SYDVKM. This CDR3 reads CASSPSQLLAGGVSTDTQYF. CDR3 bases: TGTGCCAGCAGTCCTTCCCAACTACTAGCGGGAGGGGTCAGCACAGATACGCAGTATTTT.

The chain uses TRBV19 and TRBJ2-6; D is perhaps TRBD1 (6 bases). In germline, CDR1 is LNHDA, CDR2 SQIVND (reference sequence). The CDR3 loop spans 16 amino acids. V was pared by 7 bases and J by 0 bases, with 13 bases between. This CDR3 is CASTTIGGSGANVLTF. The CDR3 nucleotides read TGTGCCAGTACCACCATAGGGGGCTCTGGGGCCAACGTCCTGACTTTC.

The chain uses TRBV9 and TRBJ1-4; D is unresolved. This CDR3 spans 16 amino acids. The V and J ends lost 4 bases and 8 bases respectively, with 21 bases between them. Germline V gives CDR1 SGDLS, CDR2 YYNGEE. The CDR3 loop reads CASSRGEATMGEKLFF. CDR3 nucleotide sequence: TGTGCCAGCAGCCGGGGAGAAGCCACCATGGGGGAAAAACTGTTTTTT.

The rearrangement joins TRBV7-2 to TRBJ2-7; a weak D match, TRBD1 (5 bases). Trimming left V 5 bases short and J 3 bases short, with 14 bases between. The germline CDR1 and CDR2 sequences are SGHTA and FQGNSA. The CDR3 covers 14 residues. CDR3 coding DNA: TGTGCCAGCAGCCCCCAGGGATTAGACTACGAGCAGTACTTC. Amino acid sequence: CASSPQGLDYEQYF.

The rearrangement uses TRBV7-2 and TRBJ2-1, with TRBD2 matching over 12 bases. Germline values: CDR1 SGHTA, CDR2 FQGNSA. With 4 bases clipped from V and 7 bases from J, the junction kept 5 bases outside the gene matches. The CDR3 covers 15 residues. The CDR3 protein is CASSSTSGSRNEQFF. The CDR3 DNA sequence: TGTGCCAGCAGCTCGACTAGCGGGAGCCGGAATGAGCAGTTCTTC. The full variable domain, in which reference TRBV7-2 and TRBJ2-1 provide the parts outside the CDR3, is GAGVSQSPSNKVTEKGKDVELRCDPISGHTALYWYRQSLGQGLEFLIYFQGNSAPDKSGLPSDRFSAERTGGSVSTLTIQRTQQEDSAVYLCASSSTSGSRNEQFFGPGTRLTVL.

This chain links TRBV7-2 with TRBJ1-2; D remains ambiguous. Germline V gene data show CDR1 as SGHTA and CDR2 as FQGNSA. Trimming shortened V by 2 bases and J by 0 bases, and 4 bases separated the two germline ends. The CDR3 is 13 residues long. The DNA for the CDR3 is TGTGCCAGCAGCTTATTTTCTAACTATGGCTACACCTTC. Translating gives CASSLFSNYGYTF.

The J gene is TRBJ2-5, the V gene TRBV5-8; perhaps D is TRBD1 or TRBD2 (6 bases each). The CDR3 sequence is 16 residues long. Germline-derived CDR1 and CDR2 are SGHTS and YDEGEE. V lost 3 bases and J lost 0, with 15 bases in between. CDR3: CASSSSRGLYQETQYF. The DNA of the CDR3 is TGTGCCAGCAGCTCCTCCCGGGGGCTGTACCAAGAGACCCAGTACTTC. Variable domain in full (rest from reference TRBV5-8 and TRBJ2-5): EAGVTQSPTHLIKTRGQQATLRCSPISGHTSVYWYQQALGLGLQFLLWYDEGEERNRGNFPPRFSGRQFPNYSSELNVNALELEDSALYLCASSSSRGLYQETQYFGPGTRLLVL.

This chain connects TRBV6-6 to TRBJ1-2, with D possibly being TRBD1 (5 bases). The CDR3 has 13 amino acids. V was cut by 7 bases and J by 8 bases, with 17 bases left in between. Germline V gene sequence: CDR1 MNHNY, CDR2 SVGAGI (reference sequence). CDR3 nucleotide sequence: TGTGCCAGCACCCAGGGCACCAGGCAAGGCTACACCTTC. This encodes CASTQGTRQGYTF.

This clone was counted a few times. This chain connects TRBV27 to TRBJ2-7; D unresolved. This CDR3 contains 13 residues. Germline V gene sequence: CDR1 MNHEY, CDR2 SMNVEV (reference sequence). V was clipped by 4 bases and J by 3 bases, with 10 bases between them. The CDR3: CASSSESVYEQYF. CDR3 DNA: TGTGCCAGCAGTTCAGAATCCGTCTACGAGCAGTACTTC.

The chain employs TRBV2 and TRBJ1-4, with D possibly matching TRBD1 (5 bases). Germline V gene lookup returns CDR1 SNHLY and CDR2 FYNNEI. V was trimmed by 8 bases and J by 4 bases, leaving 11 bases between them. The CDR3 contains 13 residues. The CDR3 DNA follows: TGTGCCAGCTGTTACAGGTTTAATGAAAAACTGTTTTTT. It yields the protein CASCYRFNEKLFF. Combining the CDR3 with reference TRBV2 and TRBJ1-4 gives the whole variable domain EPEVTQTPSHQVTQMGQEVILRCVPISNHLYFYWYRQILGQKVEFLVSFYNNEISEKSEIFDDQFSVERPDGSNFTLKIRSTKLEDSAMYFCASCYRFNEKLFFGSGTQLSVL.

The rearrangement uses TRBV2 and TRBJ1-5, with a possible D match to TRBD1 (5 bases). Germline values: CDR1 SNHLY, CDR2 FYNNEI. This CDR3 has 14 residues. V gave up 7 bases and J gave up 5 bases, with 15 bases separating them. The CDR3, as DNA: TGTGCCAGCACCAAGGGACGGGATGATCAGCCCCAGCATTTT. It translates to CASTKGRDDQPQHF.

The chain is built from TRBV7-2 and TRBJ2-7; D remains unclear. Germline CDR1 SGHTA, CDR2 FQGNSA. Between the trimmed V and J ends, which lost 5 bases and 3 bases, there was a span of 14 bases. This CDR3 comprises 14 residues. The CDR3 is CASSMAHVDYEQYF. For the CDR3, the DNA is TGTGCCAGCAGCATGGCCCATGTAGACTACGAGCAGTACTTC.

This clone appeared a single time. The chain couples TRBV6-6 to TRBJ2-7; 11 nucleotides match TRBD2. Germline V gene lookup returns CDR1 MNHNY and CDR2 SVGAGI (reference sequence). Germline trimming cut 0 bases from V and 4 bases from J; bases unmatched to any gene: 2. CDR3 length: 15 residues. CDR3 nucleotide sequence: TGTGCCAGCAGTTACTCGTCTAGCGGGAGGTACGAGCAGTACTTC. It translates to CASSYSSSGRYEQYF.

V usage is TRBV5-1 and J usage is TRBJ1-4; no clear D. The CDR3 totals 15 residues. Germline V gene lookup returns CDR1 SGHRS and CDR2 YFSETQ. V gave up 0 bases and J gave up 8 bases, with 14 bases separating them. CDR3 DNA sequence: TGCGCCAGCAGCTTGGAGAGCTCCCCTGGGGAAAAACTGTTTTTT. Translation: CASSLESSPGEKLFF.

V and J are TRBV7-2 and TRBJ2-1; 9 nucleotides match TRBD2. This CDR3 has 14 residues. CDR1 and CDR2 from the germline V gene are SGHTA and FQGNSA. V was clipped by 2 bases and J by 9 bases; unmatched bases: 5. The CDR3 loop is CASSLRLADFEQFF. The CDR3 DNA sequence: TGTGCCAGCAGCTTAAGACTAGCGGATTTTGAGCAGTTCTTC.

This chain uses TRBV9 with TRBJ2-3; perhaps TRBD2 as D (6 bases). Trimming removed 3 bases from V and 2 bases from J, with 10 bases in between. Looked up from germline, CDR1 is SGDLS and CDR2 is YYNGEE. This CDR3 spans 14 amino acids. The CDR3 DNA reads as TGTGCCAGCAGCGACCGGGACTTCACAGATACGCAGTATTTT. This codes for CASSDRDFTDTQYF.

The CDR3: CASSSRGVRNEQFF. The CDR3 bases are TGTGCCAGCAGCTCTAGAGGGGTACGAAATGAGCAGTTCTTC. This chain joins TRBV5-4 and TRBJ2-1; D might be TRBD1 or TRBD2, each matching 5 bases. V shed 3 bases and J shed 7 bases, with 14 bases lying between them. The CDR3 consists of 14 residues. The V gene's germline CDR1 is SGHNT and CDR2 YYREEE (reference sequence).

The chain employs TRBV7-8 and TRBJ2-5; 9 bases match TRBD2. V lost 5 bases and J lost 13; bases outside the gene matches: 17. From germline, CDR1 is SGHVS and CDR2 FQNEAQ. The CDR3 runs 15 residues. CDR3 nucleotides: TGTGCCAGCAGCCTAGTCGGCACTAGCGGGCCGGCGCTGTACTTC. Amino acid sequence: CASSLVGTSGPALYF.

This chain uses TRBV14 with TRBJ2-1, with a possible D match to TRBD1 (6 bases). The CDR3 extends over 13 amino acids. The germline CDR1 and CDR2 sequences are SGHDN and FVKESK. The V and J ends lost 4 bases and 6 bases respectively, with 10 bases between them. The chain's CDR3 is CASSLDRTNEQFF. The DNA for the CDR3 is TGTGCCAGCAGCCTGGACAGAACCAATGAGCAGTTCTTC.